Below, 7 T cell receptor beta chains from the same sample are listed, as sequenced in a study of cytomegalovirus exposure and HLA in healthy donors. The PCR made use of 60 Vbeta and 13 Jbeta primers. Profiled with immunoSEQ multiplex PCR; TCRdb holds only in-frame clones, not every one. The sample includes roughly 130,000 clones, roughly two thirds of them seen just once. The specimen sequenced was PBMCs. These TCRs come from a man aged 30 to 39 in good health and CMV-seropositive.

This rearrangement joins TRBV9 to TRBJ1-2; TRBD1 matches at 10 bases. Germline V CDR1 and CDR2: SGDLS, YYNGEE. The ends lost 3 bases at V and 0 bases at J; junction bases unmatched: 8. CDR3 length equals 17 residues. This chain's CDR3 is CASSAPGQGNANYGYTF. The DNA for the CDR3 is TGTGCCAGCAGCGCCCCGGGACAGGGGAACGCTAACTATGGCTACACCTTC.

J is TRBJ2-5 and V is TRBV5-1, with 10 bases that match TRBD2. In germline, CDR1 is SGHRS, CDR2 YFSETQ. V lost 2 bases and J lost 7; bases outside the gene matches: 11. The length of the CDR3 is 16 residues. The CDR3 reads CASSLRTSGGGGTQYF. The CDR3 nucleotides are TGCGCCAGCAGCTTACGGACTAGCGGAGGGGGGGGGACCCAGTACTTC.

The rearrangement links TRBV5-1 to TRBJ2-5; D gene unclear. V lost 4 bases and J lost 1, with 8 bases in between. CDR3 length equals 13 residues. The germline CDR1 and CDR2 sequences are SGHRS and YFSETQ. This CDR3 is CASSAVTQETQYF. CDR3 DNA: TGCGCCAGCAGCGCAGTTACCCAAGAGACCCAGTACTTC.

The rearrangement uses TRBV18 and TRBJ1-1, with TRBD1 as a possible D gene (5 bases). The V and J ends lost 3 bases and 1 base respectively, with 9 bases between them. In germline, CDR1 is KGHSH, CDR2 LQKENI. The CDR3 totals 14 residues. The CDR3 nucleotides read TGTGCCAGCTCACCCAGGGAGGCGAACACTGAAGCTTTCTTT. It specifies CASSPREANTEAFF.

This clone was seen a handful of times. The chain couples TRBV18 to TRBJ2-1; the D gene is possibly TRBD2 (6 bases). CDR3 length: 13 residues. The germline V gene encodes CDR1 KGHSH and CDR2 LQKENI. V was cut by 3 bases and J by 5 bases, with 8 bases left in between. CDR3 sequence reads: CASSPGLNNEQFF. DNA for the CDR3: TGTGCCAGCTCACCGGGACTCAACAATGAGCAGTTCTTC.

V and J are TRBV4-3 and TRBJ1-5; no firm D call. The V end lost 2 bases, the J end lost 7 bases, and 15 bases lay between the germline ends. This CDR3 has 15 amino acids. The germline V gene has CDR1 LGHNA and CDR2 YSLEER. The CDR3 coding sequence is TGCGCCAGCAGCCAAACGCTGAACTCCGGGCAGCCCCAGCATTTT. This sequence encodes CASSQTLNSGQPQHF.

The table lists this clone with a few counts. The J gene is TRBJ2-3, the V gene TRBV9, with TRBD1 matching over 7 bases. This CDR3 has 16 residues. The V segment lost 3 bases and the J segment 6 bases; nucleotides outside the gene matches: 13. CDR1 is SGDLS, CDR2 YYNGEE, per germline. The CDR3 DNA reads TGTGCCAGCAGCGGACTACAGGGGTTTTTGGCGGATACGCAGTATTTT. Protein sequence: CASSGLQGFLADTQYF. The whole variable domain, remainder taken from reference TRBV9 and TRBJ2-3, is DSGVTQTPKHLITATGQRVTLRCSPRSGDLSVYWYQQSLDQGLQFLIQYYNGEERAKGNILERFSAQQFPDLHSELNLSSLELGDSALYFCASSGLQGFLADTQYFGPGTRLTVL.